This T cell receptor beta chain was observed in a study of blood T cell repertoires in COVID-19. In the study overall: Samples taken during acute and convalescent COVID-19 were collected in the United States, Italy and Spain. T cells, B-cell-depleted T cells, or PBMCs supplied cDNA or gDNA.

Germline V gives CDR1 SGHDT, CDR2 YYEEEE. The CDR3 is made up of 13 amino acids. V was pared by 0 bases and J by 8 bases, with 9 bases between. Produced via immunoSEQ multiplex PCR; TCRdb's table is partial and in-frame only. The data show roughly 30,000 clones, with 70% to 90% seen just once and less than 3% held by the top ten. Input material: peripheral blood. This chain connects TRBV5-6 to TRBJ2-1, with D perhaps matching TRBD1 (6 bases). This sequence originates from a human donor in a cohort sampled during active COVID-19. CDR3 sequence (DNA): TGTGCCAGCAGCTTGGGGGGGCTGGATGAGCAGTTCTTC. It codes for CASSLGGLDEQFF. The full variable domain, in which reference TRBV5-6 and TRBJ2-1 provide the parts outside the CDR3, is DAGVTQSPTHLIKTRGQQVTLRCSPKSGHDTVSWYQQALGQGPQFIFQYYEEEERQRGNFPDRFSGHQFPNYSSELNVNALLLGDSALYLCASSLGGLDEQFFGPGTRLTVL.